The clone carrying this T cell receptor (beta chain) was counted ten times or more. This sample stems from a study of patients and donors after allogeneic stem cell transplantation. TCRdb called the RT-PCR reads again in MiXCR, with one record for every CDR3 protein. This sample has about a million distinct CDR3 sequences, with roughly 18% found just once. The clonotype comes from a human donor who was either an allogeneic HSCT recipient or a stem cell or donor lymphocyte infusion donor (not recorded which). It is not recorded whose cells these are; they may come from a transplant donor. Sequenced input: blood, either unsorted or a sorted T cell fraction (not recorded which).

CDR3 region: CATSDPGQGGSNEQFF. The CDR3 DNA reads as TGTGCCACCAGTGATCCGGGACAGGGAGGGTCCAATGAGCAGTTCTTC. The chain joins TRBV24-1 to TRBJ2-1, with TRBD1 identical over 9 bases. CDR3 size: 16 residues. Germline trimming cut 3 bases from V and 6 bases from J; bases unmatched to any gene: 8. The germline V gene has CDR1 KGHDR and CDR2 SFDVKD.